This TCR beta chain is drawn from a study of patients and donors after allogeneic stem cell transplantation. CDR1 is LGHDT and CDR2 is YNNKEL in the germline V gene (reference sequence). V shed 5 bases and J 3 bases; nucleotides not matched to a gene: 5. This CDR3 comprises 14 residues. One entry per CDR3 protein results from TCRdb running MiXCR on the RT-PCR reads. Here the sample spans some 87,000 distinct CDR3 sequences, around 49% being singletons. Input material: blood, either unsorted or a sorted T cell fraction (not recorded which). V is TRBV3-1 and J is TRBJ1-1, with 8 bases identical to TRBD1. This TCR derives from a human donor who was either an allogeneic HSCT recipient or a stem cell or donor lymphocyte infusion donor (not recorded which). It is not recorded whose cells these are; they may come from a transplant donor. The CDR3 region has the DNA TGTGCCAGCAGCTTCAGGGGGCGCGACACTGAAGCTTTCTTT. This gives the protein CASSFRGRDTEAFF.